This TCR beta chain emerged from a study of spatial heterogeneity in lung cancer. On the study more broadly: Detection of beta-chain sequences consistently exceeded that of alpha-chain sequences.

The time point is: sample taken at primary tumor resection. Unsorted samples of tumor, nontumor lung or frozen PBMC had their whole RNA sequenced. The V end lost 3 bases, the J end lost 0 bases, and 10 bases lay between the germline ends. CDR3 size: 15 residues. The germline gives CDR1 MGHRA, CDR2 YSYEKL. Study findings and constraints: The appearance of ubiquitous expanded tumor TCRs in blood was greater at resection than follow-up.

The library protocol tagged each TCR cDNA with a unique molecular identifier. TCRdb re-analysed the 5' RACE reads in MiXCR, keeping a single row per CDR3 protein. The sample has 20,000 to 25,000 distinct CDR3 sequences; 7% are singletons. With respect to this clonotype: What it recognizes is unknown.

Sequencing used PBMCs, obtained at surgery. The sequence came from a male donor with early-stage non-small cell lung cancer. V gene TRBV4-1 combines with J gene TRBJ2-3, with D possibly being TRBD2 (6 bases). The CDR3 DNA sequence: TGCGCCAGCAGCCAGGCAGGGACTAGCACAGATACGCAGTATTTT. Its translation is CASSQAGTSTDTQYF.